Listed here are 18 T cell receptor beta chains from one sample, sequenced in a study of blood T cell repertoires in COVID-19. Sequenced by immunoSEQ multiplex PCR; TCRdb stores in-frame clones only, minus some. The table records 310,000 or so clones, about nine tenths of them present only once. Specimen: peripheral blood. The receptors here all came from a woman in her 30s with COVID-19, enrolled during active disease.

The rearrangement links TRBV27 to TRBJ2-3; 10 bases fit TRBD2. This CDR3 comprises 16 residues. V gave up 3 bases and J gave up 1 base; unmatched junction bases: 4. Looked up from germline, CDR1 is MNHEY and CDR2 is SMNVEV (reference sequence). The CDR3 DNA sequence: TGTGCCAGCAGTTTTTTAGCGGGAGGCGGCACAGATACGCAGTATTTT. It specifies CASSFLAGGGTDTQYF.

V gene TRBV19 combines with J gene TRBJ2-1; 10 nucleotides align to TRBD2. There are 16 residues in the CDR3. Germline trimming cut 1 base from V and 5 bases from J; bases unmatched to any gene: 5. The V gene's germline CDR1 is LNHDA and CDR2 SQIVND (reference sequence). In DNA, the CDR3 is TGTGCCAGTAGTATAGCACTAGCGGGAAGCAACAATGAGCAGTTCTTC. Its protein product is CASSIALAGSNNEQFF.

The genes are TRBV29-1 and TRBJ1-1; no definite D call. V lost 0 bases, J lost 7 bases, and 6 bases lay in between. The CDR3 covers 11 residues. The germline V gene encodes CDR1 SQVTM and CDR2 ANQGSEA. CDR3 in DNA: TGCAGCGTTGAAGAGAGGGTTGAAGCTTTCTTT. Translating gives CSVEERVEAFF. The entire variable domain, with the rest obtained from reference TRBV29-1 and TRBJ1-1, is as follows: SAVISQKPSRDICQRGTSLTIQCQVDSQVTMMFWYRQQPGQSLTLIATANQGSEATYESGFVIDKFPISRPNLTFSTLTVSNMSPEDSSIYLCSVEERVEAFFGQGTRLTVV.

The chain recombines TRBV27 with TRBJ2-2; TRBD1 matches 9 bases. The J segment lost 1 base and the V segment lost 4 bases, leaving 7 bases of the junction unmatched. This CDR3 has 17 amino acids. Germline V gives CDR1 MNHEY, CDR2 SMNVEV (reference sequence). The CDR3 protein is CASSSWTGEMNTGELFF. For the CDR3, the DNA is TGTGCCAGCAGTTCCTGGACAGGGGAGATGAACACCGGGGAGCTGTTTTTT.

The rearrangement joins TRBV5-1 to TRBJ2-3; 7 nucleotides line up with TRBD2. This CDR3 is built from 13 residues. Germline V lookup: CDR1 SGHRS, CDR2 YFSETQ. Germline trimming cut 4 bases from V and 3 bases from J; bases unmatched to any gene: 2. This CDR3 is CASSAGETDTQYF. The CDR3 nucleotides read TGCGCCAGCAGCGCGGGAGAGACAGATACGCAGTATTTT.

This chain's CDR3 is CASSSYRVQDSYEAQYF. The CDR3 DNA sequence: TGTGCCAGCAGTTCGTACAGGGTGCAAGACTCATATGAGGCCCAGTACTTC. This chain uses TRBV27 with TRBJ2-5; a weak D match, TRBD1 (6 bases). Trimming cost V 4 bases and J 9 bases, with 27 bases left between them. Germline V gives CDR1 MNHEY, CDR2 SMNVEV (reference sequence). The CDR3 runs to 17 residues.

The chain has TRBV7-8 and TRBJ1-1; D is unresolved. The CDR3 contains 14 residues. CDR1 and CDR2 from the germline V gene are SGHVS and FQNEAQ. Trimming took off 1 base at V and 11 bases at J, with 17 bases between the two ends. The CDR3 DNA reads TGTGCCAGCAGCTTAGGGACCTCCCGGAGGTGGGCTTTCTTT. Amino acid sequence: CASSLGTSRRWAFF.

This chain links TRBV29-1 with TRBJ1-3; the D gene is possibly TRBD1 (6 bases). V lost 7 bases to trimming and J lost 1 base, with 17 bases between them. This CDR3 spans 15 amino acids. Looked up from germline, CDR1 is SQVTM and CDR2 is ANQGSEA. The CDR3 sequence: CSAQGRGRSGNTIYF. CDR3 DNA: TGCAGCGCCCAGGGGAGGGGTAGGTCTGGAAACACCATATATTTT.

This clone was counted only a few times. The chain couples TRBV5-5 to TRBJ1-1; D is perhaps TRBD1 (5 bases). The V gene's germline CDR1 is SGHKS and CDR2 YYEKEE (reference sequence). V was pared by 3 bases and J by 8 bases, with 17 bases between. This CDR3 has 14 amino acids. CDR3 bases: TGTGCCAGCAGCTATTTGTCGGGGGTGAGGGAAGCTTTCTTT. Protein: CASSYLSGVREAFF.

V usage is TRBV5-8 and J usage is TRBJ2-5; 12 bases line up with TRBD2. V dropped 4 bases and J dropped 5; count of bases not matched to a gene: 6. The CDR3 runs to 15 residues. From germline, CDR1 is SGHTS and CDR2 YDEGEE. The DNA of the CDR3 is TGTGCCAGCAGCCCTAGCGGGAGGGCCCATGAGACCCAGTACTTC. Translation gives CASSPSGRAHETQYF.

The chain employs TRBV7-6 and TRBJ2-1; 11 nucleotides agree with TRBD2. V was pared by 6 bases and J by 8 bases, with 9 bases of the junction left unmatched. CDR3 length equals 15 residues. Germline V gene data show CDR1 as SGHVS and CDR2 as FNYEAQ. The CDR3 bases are TGTGCCAGCAGTTCTACCGGGACTAGCGGATATGAGCAGTTCTTC. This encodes CASSSTGTSGYEQFF.

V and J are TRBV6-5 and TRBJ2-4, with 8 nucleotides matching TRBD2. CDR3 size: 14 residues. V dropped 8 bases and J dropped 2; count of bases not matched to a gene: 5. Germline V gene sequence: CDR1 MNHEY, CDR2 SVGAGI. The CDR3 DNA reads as TGTGCCAGCGCCTCGGGGGGGCCCAAAAACATTCAGTACTTC. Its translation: CASASGGPKNIQYF.

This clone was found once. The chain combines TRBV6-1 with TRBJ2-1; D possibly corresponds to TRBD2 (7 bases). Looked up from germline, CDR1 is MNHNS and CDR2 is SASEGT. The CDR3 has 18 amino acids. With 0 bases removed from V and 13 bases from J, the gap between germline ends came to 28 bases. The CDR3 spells CASSEAKEGGGPPMFQFF. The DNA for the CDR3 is TGTGCCAGCAGTGAAGCGAAGGAGGGGGGAGGGCCCCCAATGTTCCAGTTCTTC.

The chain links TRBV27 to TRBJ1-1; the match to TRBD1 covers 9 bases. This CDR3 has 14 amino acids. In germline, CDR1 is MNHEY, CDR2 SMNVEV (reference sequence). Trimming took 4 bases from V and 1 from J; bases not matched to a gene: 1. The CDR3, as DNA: TGTGCCAGCAGTTACAGGGGGCGGAACACTGAAGCTTTCTTT. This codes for CASSYRGRNTEAFF.

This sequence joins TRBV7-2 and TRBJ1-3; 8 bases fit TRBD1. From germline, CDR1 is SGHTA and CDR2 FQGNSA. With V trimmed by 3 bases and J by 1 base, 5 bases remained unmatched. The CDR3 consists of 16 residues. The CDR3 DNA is TGTGCCAGCAGCTTTACCGGGACAGGTTCTGGAAACACCATATATTTT. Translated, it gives CASSFTGTGSGNTIYF.

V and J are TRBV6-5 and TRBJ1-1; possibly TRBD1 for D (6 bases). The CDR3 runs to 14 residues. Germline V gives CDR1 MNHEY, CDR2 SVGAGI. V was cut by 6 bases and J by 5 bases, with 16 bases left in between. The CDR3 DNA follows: TGTGCCAGCAGCCCACGAGGGGGTCTGACTGAAGCTTTCTTT. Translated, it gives CASSPRGGLTEAFF.

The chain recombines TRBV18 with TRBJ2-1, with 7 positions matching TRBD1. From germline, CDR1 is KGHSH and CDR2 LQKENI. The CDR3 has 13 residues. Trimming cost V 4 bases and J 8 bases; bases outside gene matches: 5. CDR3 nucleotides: TGTGCCAGCTCACAGGGGGCGGTAGATGAGCAGTTCTTC. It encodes CASSQGAVDEQFF. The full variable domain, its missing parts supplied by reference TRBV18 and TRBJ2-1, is NAGVMQNPRHLVRRRGQEARLRCSPMKGHSHVYWYRQLPEEGLKFMVYLQKENIIDESGMPKERFSAEFPKEGPSILRIQQVVRGDSAAYFCASSQGAVDEQFFGPGTRLTVL.

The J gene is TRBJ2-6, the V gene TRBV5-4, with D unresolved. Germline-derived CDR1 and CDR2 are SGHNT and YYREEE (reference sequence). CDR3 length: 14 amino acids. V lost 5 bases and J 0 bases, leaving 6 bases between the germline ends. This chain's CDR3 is CASSVASGANVLTF. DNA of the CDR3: TGTGCCAGCAGTGTGGCCTCTGGGGCCAACGTCCTGACTTTC.